This is a list of T cell receptor beta chains from one sample in a study of CD8 T cells in ankylosing spondylitis. TCRdb fed the 5' RACE reads into MiXCR, producing one record per CDR3 protein. In the table there are roughly 120,000 distinct CDR3 sequences, over 6% of which are singletons. The sequenced material came from blood, either unsorted or a sorted T cell fraction (not recorded which). Source of these receptors: a male donor with ankylosing spondylitis or in good health (not recorded which). Both conserved end residues are part of each CDR3. Fields, in order: J gene, V gene, clone size, D gene, CDR3 DNA, CDR3 protein. A D gene is named only where the DNA matches it firmly. Size tells how often a clone was seen (once, few, many) or the class of an expanded clone, and some rows leave it out.

j_gene: TRBJ2-2
v_gene: TRBV5-1
abundance: few
d_gene: NA
CDR3nt: TGCGCCAGCAGCTTGGCTCTAGCGAACACCGGGGAGCTGTTTTTT
CDR3aa: CASSLALANTGELFF

j_gene: TRBJ1-1
v_gene: TRBV5-1
abundance: many
d_gene: TRBD1
CDR3nt: TGCGCCAGCAGCTTAGGGGACAGGGGGCTTTCTGAAGCTTTCTTT
CDR3aa: CASSLGDRGLSEAFF

j_gene: TRBJ2-4
v_gene: TRBV7-4
abundance: few
d_gene: TRBD2
CDR3nt: TGTGCCAGCTCCGGGCGAAGCGGGAGTGCCAAAAACATTCAGTACTTC
CDR3aa: CASSGRSGSAKNIQYF

j_gene: TRBJ1-5
v_gene: TRBV12-3/TRBV12-4
abundance: NA
d_gene: NA
CDR3nt: TGTGCCACCCAACAGGAAGGAGGACAGCCCCAGCATTTT
CDR3aa: CATQQEGGQPQHF

j_gene: TRBJ2-3
v_gene: TRBV20-1
abundance: many
d_gene: TRBD1
CDR3nt: TGCAGTGCTCGAGGGCAGGGGGCTTCGGGAGATACGCAGTATTTT
CDR3aa: CSARGQGASGDTQYF

j_gene: TRBJ1-4
v_gene: TRBV5-1
abundance: many
d_gene: NA
CDR3nt: TGCGCCAGCAGCTCCCCGGGGAGCACTAATGAAAAACTGTTTTTT
CDR3aa: CASSSPGSTNEKLFF

j_gene: TRBJ2-1
v_gene: TRBV5-1
abundance: NA
d_gene: NA
CDR3nt: TGCGCCAGCAGCTTGGCCGGTGAGCAGTTCTTC
CDR3aa: CASSLAGEQFF

j_gene: TRBJ1-3
v_gene: TRBV7-9
abundance: many
d_gene: TRBD1
CDR3nt: TGTGCCAGCAGCCAGACGACAGGGGGCAACTCTGGAAACACCATATATTTT
CDR3aa: CASSQTTGGNSGNTIYF

j_gene: TRBJ2-2
v_gene: TRBV20-1
abundance: many
d_gene: TRBD1
CDR3nt: TGCAGTGCTAGATTAGACAGGGGTCCCGGGGAGCTGTTTTTT
CDR3aa: CSARLDRGPGELFF

j_gene: TRBJ2-7
v_gene: TRBV27
abundance: few
d_gene: NA
CDR3nt: TGTGCCAGTAGTAAAGACAGCTCCTACGAGCAGTACTTC
CDR3aa: CASSKDSSYEQYF

j_gene: TRBJ2-3
v_gene: TRBV5-8
abundance: many
d_gene: NA
CDR3nt: TGTGCCAGCAGCTTCGGGATCCATACGCAGTATTTT
CDR3aa: CASSFGIHTQYF

j_gene: TRBJ2-3
v_gene: TRBV19
abundance: NA
d_gene: NA
CDR3nt: TGTGCCAGTAGTATGGTACAGGGAACAGATACGCAGTATTTT
CDR3aa: CASSMVQGTDTQYF